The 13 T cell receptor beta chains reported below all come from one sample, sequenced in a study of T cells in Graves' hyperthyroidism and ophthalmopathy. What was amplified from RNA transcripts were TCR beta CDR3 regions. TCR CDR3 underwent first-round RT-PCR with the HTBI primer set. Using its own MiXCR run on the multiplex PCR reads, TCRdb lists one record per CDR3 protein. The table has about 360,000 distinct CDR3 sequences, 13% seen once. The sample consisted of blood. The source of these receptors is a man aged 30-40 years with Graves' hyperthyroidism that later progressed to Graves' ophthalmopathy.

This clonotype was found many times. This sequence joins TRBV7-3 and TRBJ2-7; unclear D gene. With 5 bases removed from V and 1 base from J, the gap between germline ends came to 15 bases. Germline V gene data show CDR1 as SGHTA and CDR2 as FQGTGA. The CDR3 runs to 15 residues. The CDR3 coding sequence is TGTGCCAGCAGCCTAAGGGTCTCAGAATCCTACGAGCAGTACTTC. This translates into CASSLRVSESYEQYF.

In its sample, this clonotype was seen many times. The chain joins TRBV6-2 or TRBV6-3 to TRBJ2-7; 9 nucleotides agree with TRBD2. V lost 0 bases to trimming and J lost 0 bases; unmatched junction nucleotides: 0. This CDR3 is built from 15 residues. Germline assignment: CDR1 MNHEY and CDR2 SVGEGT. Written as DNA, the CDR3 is TGTGCCAGCAGTTACTCTAGCGGGAGCTCCTACGAGCAGTACTTC. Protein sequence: CASSYSSGSSYEQYF.

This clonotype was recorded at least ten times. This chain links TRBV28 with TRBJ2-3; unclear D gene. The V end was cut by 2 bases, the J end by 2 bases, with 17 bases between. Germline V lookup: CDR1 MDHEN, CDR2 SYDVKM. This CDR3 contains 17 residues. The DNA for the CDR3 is TGTGCCAGCAGTTTAAATCAGGATGCGGCGCTCACAGATACGCAGTATTTT. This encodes CASSLNQDAALTDTQYF. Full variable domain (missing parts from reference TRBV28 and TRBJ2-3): DVKVTQSSRYLVKRTGEKVFLECVQDMDHENMFWYRQDPGLGLRLIYFSYDVKMKEKGDIPEGYSVSREKKERFSLILESASTNQTSMYLCASSLNQDAALTDTQYFGPGTRLTVL.

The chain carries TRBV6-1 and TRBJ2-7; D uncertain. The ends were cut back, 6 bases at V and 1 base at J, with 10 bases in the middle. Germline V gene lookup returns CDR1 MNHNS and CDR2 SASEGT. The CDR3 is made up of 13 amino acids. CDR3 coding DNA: TGTGCCAGCAGGGCCCAGAGATCCTACGAGCAGTACTTC. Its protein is CASRAQRSYEQYF.

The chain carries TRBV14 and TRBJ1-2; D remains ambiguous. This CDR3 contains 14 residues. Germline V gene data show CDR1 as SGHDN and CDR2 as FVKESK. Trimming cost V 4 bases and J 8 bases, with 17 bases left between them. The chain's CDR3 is CASSPLTISRGYTF. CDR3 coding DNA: TGTGCCAGCAGCCCTTTAACCATCTCAAGGGGCTACACCTTC.

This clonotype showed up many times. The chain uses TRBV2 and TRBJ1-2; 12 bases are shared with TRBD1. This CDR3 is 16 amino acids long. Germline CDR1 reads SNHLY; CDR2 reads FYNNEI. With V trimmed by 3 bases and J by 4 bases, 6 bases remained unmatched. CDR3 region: CASSDRDRGHLYGYTF. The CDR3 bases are TGTGCCAGCAGTGACCGGGACAGGGGGCATCTCTATGGCTACACCTTC.

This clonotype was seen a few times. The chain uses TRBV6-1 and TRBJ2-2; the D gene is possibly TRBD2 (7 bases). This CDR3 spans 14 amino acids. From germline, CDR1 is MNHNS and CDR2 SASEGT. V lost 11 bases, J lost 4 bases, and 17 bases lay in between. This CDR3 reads CAGGAGLGTGELFF. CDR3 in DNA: TGTGCCGGGGGGGCGGGGTTGGGCACCGGGGAGCTGTTTTTT.

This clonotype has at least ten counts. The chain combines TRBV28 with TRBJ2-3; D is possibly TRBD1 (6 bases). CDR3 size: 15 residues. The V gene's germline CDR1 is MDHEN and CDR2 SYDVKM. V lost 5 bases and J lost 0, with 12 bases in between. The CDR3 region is CASSETGSSTDTQYF. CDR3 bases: TGTGCCAGCAGTGAGACAGGATCTAGCACAGATACGCAGTATTTT.

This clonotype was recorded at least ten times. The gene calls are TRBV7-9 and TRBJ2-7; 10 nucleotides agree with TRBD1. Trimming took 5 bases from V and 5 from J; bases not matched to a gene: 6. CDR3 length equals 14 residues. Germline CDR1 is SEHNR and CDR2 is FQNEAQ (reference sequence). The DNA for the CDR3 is TGTGCCAGCAGCAACCGGGACAGGGGCCACGAGCAGTACTTC. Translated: CASSNRDRGHEQYF.

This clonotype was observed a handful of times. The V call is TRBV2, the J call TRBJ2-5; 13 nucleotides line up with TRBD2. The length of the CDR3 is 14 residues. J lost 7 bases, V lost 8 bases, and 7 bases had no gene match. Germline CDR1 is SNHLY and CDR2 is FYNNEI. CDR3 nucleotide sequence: TGTGCCAGCCGGACTAGCGGGGGACCGGGGACCCAGTACTTC. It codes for CASRTSGGPGTQYF.

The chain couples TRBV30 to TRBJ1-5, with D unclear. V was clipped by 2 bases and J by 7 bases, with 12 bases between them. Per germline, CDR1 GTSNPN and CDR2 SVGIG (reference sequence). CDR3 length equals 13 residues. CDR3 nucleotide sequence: TGTGCCTGGAGTCCCAGTATAGGCCAGCCCCAGCATTTT. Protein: CAWSPSIGQPQHF. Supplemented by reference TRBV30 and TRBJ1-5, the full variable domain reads SQTIHQWPATLVQPVGSPLSLECTVEGTSNPNLYWYRQAAGRGLQLLFYSVGIGQISSEVPQNLSASRPQDRQFILSSKKLLLSDSGFYLCAWSPSIGQPQHFGDGTRLSIL.

The CDR3 bases are TGTGCCAGCAGTTACTCTTCCAAGAACACTGAAGCTTTCTTT. It is translated as CASSYSSKNTEAFF. The chain links TRBV6-5 to TRBJ1-1; no definite D call. V lost 0 bases and J lost 1, with 6 bases in between. This CDR3 has 14 residues. The germline V gene encodes CDR1 MNHEY and CDR2 SVGAGI.

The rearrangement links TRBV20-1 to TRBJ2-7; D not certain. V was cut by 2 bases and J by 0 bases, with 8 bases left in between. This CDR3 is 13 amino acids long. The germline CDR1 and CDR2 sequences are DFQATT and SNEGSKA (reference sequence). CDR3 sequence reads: CSARWTASYEQYF. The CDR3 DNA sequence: TGCAGTGCTAGATGGACGGCCTCCTACGAGCAGTACTTC.